What follows describes a single TCR beta chain. Antigen unknown. The data were taken from a study of cytomegalovirus exposure and HLA in healthy donors. As for the study in general: Early on, a data release was issued that held 65 million to 100 million unique TCRs from HLA-typed donors. Findings and caveats of the study: Owing to their indistinguishability, certain V segments, notably TRBV6-2 and TRBV6-3, were excluded. Earlier analysis found most TCR beta V segments productive about 87% or about 30% of the time.

PCR primers comprised 60 Vbeta and 13 Jbeta primers. Measured with immunoSEQ multiplex PCR; TCRdb has only the in-frame clones, and not every one. The sample records under 150,000 clones, 81% being singletons. The CDR3 loop spans 13 amino acids. Germline V gives CDR1 ENHRY, CDR2 SYGVKD. V shed 7 bases and J 5 bases; nucleotides not matched to a gene: 3. The specimen sequenced was PBMCs. This chain uses TRBV10-3 with TRBJ1-1; 11 nucleotides align to TRBD1. This clonotype was obtained from a man between 18 and 35 years old in good health and CMV-seronegative. CDR3 protein: CAITGTGGTEAFF. The CDR3 DNA reads TGTGCCATCACTGGGACAGGGGGGACTGAAGCTTTCTTT.